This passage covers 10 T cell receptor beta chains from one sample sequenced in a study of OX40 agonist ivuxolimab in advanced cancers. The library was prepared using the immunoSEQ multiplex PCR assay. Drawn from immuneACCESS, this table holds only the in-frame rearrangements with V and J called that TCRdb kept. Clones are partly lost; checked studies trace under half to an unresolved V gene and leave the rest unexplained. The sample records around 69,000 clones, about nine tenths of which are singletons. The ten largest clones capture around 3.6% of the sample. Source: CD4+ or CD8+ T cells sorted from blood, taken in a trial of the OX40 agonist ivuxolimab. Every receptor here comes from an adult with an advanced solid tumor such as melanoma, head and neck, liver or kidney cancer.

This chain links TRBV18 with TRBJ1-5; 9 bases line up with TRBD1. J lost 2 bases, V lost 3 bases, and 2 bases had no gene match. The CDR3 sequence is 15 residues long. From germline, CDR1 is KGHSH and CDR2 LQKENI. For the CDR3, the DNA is TGTGCCAGCTCACCGGACAGGGGAGGCAATCAGCCCCAGCATTTT. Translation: CASSPDRGGNQPQHF.

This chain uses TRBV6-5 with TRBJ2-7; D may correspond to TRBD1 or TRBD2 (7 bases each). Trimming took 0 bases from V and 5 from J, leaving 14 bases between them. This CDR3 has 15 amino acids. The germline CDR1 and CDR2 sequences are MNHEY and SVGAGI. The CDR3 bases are TGTGCCAGCAGTTACTCGAGCAGGGGGGGCAACGAGCAGTACTTC. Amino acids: CASSYSSRGGNEQYF.

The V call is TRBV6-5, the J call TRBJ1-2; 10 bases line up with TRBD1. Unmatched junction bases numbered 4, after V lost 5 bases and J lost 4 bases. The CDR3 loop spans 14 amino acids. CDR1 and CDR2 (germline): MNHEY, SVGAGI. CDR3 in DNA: TGTGCCAGCAGTATGGGACAGGGGAGCTATGGCTACACCTTC. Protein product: CASSMGQGSYGYTF.

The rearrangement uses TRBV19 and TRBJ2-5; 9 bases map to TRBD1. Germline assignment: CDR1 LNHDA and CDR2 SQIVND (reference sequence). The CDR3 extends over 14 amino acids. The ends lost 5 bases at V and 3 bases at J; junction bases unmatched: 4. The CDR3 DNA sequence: TGTGCCAGTAGTCCCCGACAGGGGGAAGAGACCCAGTACTTC. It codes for CASSPRQGEETQYF.

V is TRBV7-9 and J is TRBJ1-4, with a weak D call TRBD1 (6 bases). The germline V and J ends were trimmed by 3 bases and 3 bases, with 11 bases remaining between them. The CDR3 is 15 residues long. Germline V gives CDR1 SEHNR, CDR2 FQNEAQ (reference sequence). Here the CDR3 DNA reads TGTGCCAGCAGCTTGGGGGCCCTTTCTAATGAAAAACTGTTTTTT. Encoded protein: CASSLGALSNEKLFF.

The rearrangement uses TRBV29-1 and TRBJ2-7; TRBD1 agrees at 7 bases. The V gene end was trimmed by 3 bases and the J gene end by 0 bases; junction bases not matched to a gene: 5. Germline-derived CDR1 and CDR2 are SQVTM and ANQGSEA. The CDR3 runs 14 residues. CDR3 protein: CSVDTGTASYEQYF. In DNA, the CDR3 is TGCAGCGTTGATACCGGGACAGCCTCCTACGAGCAGTACTTC.

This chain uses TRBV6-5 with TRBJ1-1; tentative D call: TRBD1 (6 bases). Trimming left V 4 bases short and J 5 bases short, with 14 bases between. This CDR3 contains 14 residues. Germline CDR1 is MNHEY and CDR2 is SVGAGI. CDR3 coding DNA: TGTGCCAGCAGTTTCGCACAGGGTTGGACTGAAGCTTTCTTT. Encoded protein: CASSFAQGWTEAFF.

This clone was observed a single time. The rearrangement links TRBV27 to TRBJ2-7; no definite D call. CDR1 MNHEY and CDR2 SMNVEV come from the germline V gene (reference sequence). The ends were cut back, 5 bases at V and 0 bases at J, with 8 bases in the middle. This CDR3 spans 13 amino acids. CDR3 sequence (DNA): TGTGCCAGCAGTCTTCTTATCTCCTACGAGCAGTACTTC. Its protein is CASSLLISYEQYF.

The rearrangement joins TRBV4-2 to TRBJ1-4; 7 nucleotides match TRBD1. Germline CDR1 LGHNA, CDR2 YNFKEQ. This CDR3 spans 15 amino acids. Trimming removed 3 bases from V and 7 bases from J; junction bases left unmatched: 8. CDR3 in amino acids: CASSQGGTEGEKLFF. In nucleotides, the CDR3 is TGTGCCAGCAGCCAGGGCGGGACAGAGGGTGAAAAACTGTTTTTT.

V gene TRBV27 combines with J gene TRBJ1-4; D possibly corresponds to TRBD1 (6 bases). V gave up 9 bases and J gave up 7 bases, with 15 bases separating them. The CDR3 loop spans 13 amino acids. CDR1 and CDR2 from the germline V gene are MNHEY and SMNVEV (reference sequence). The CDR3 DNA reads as TGTGCCAGGAGGGGGGTTGAGATTGAAAAACTGTTTTTT. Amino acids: CARRGVEIEKLFF.